This is a list of T cell receptor beta chains from one sample in a study of cytomegalovirus exposure and HLA in healthy donors. This table comes from immunoSEQ multiplex PCR, and its TCRdb copy is limited to in-frame clones, with some not included. There are 150,000 to 200,000 clones in the sample; around three quarters occur only once, and roughly 1.6% lies in the top ten. Sequencing input: PBMCs. The receptor set was obtained from a man in his forties or fifties in good health and CMV-seronegative. Each CDR3 is given with its conserved first and last residue. A D gene is named only where the DNA matches it firmly. Clone size is given for some rows only: seen once, a few or many times, or a class if the clone is expanded.

cdr3_length j_call v_call clone_size d_call cdr3_aa cdr3_nt
17 TRBJ2-1 TRBV5-8 - TRBD2 CASSLTRGLAKYNEQFF TGTGCCAGCAGCTTGACTCGGGGACTAGCAAAATACAATGAGCAGTTCTTC
15 TRBJ2-7 TRBV7-3 few - CASSPSGFLLGEQYF TGTGCCAGCAGCCCGTCAGGGTTCCTCCTGGGCGAGCAGTACTTC
13 TRBJ2-3 TRBV6-5 - - CASSVLFSDTQYF TGTGCCAGCAGTGTCTTATTTTCTGATACGCAGTATTTT
13 TRBJ2-3 TRBV11-3 - TRBD1 CASSTGGTDTQYF TGTGCCAGCAGTACAGGGGGCACAGATACGCAGTATTTT
14 TRBJ1-1 TRBV9 - - CASSVGEGYTEAFF TGTGCCAGCAGCGTAGGAGAGGGTTACACTGAAGCTTTCTTT
14 TRBJ2-7 TRBV5-4 - - CASSLSGNHYEQYF TGTGCCAGCAGCTTGTCAGGGAACCACTACGAGCAGTACTTC
11 TRBJ2-1 TRBV6-5 - - CASGPQGSEFF TGTGCCAGCGGTCCTCAGGGATCGGAGTTCTTC
14 TRBJ2-7 TRBV28 - - CASIPDGSNYEQYF TGTGCCAGCATCCCAGATGGGAGTAATTACGAGCAGTACTTC
14 TRBJ2-5 TRBV6-6 few - CASRPYSNQETQYF TGTGCCAGCAGGCCGTACAGTAACCAAGAGACCCAGTACTTC
12 TRBJ1-2 TRBV30 - - CALRGNNYGYTF TGTGCCCTCCGGGGGAACAACTATGGCTACACCTTC
12 TRBJ1-5 TRBV15 - - CATSRPDQPQHF TGTGCCACCAGCAGACCGGATCAGCCCCAGCATTTT
13 TRBJ1-1 TRBV9 - - CASSGGGRGEAFF TGTGCCAGCAGCGGGGGGGGTCGGGGGGAAGCTTTCTTT
12 TRBJ2-3 TRBV2 - - CASRVDTDTQYF TGTGCCAGCAGGGTAGACACAGATACGCAGTATTTT
14 TRBJ2-7 TRBV6-5 - TRBD1 CASSLVGQTYEQYF TGTGCCAGCAGTTTAGTGGGACAGACCTACGAGCAGTACTTC
11 TRBJ2-7 TRBV28 once - CASRRQDWVHF TGTGCCAGCAGAAGACAGGACTGGGTGCACTTC
18 TRBJ2-2 TRBV28 few TRBD1 CASSSLLGTGGSVGELFF TGTGCCAGCAGTTCCTTGCTAGGGACAGGGGGGTCGGTCGGGGAGCTGTTTTTT
13 TRBJ2-7 TRBV13 - - CASSVEGPYEQYF TGTGCCAGCAGCGTTGAGGGCCCCTACGAGCAGTACTTC
14 TRBJ1-5 TRBV21-1 - - CASSKAGGTQPQHF TGTGCCAGCAGCAAAGCGGGGGGAACTCAGCCCCAGCATTTT
14 TRBJ2-7 TRBV7-9 - TRBD1 CASSFLDRPYEQYF TGTGCCAGCAGCTTTCTGGACAGGCCCTACGAGCAGTACTTC
15 TRBJ1-2 TRBV30 - TRBD1 CAWSYSGTGKYGYTF TGTGCCTGGAGCTACTCCGGGACAGGGAAATATGGCTACACCTTC
15 TRBJ2-3 TRBV11-2 few TRBD2 CASSLLAGSTDTQYF TGTGCCAGCAGCTTACTAGCGGGCTCCACAGATACGCAGTATTTT
12 TRBJ2-2 TRBV5-6 - - CASSLVSGELFF TGTGCCAGCAGCTTGGTGAGCGGGGAGCTGTTTTTT
15 TRBJ2-3 TRBV10-3 - TRBD2 CAISEPIAGGDTQYF TGTGCCATCAGTGAGCCGATAGCGGGAGGGGATACGCAGTATTTT
15 TRBJ1-4 TRBV5-5 - TRBD1 CASGGQHATNEKLFF TGTGCCAGCGGGGGACAGCACGCAACTAATGAAAAACTGTTTTTT
14 TRBJ2-1 TRBV15 - TRBD2 CATSRLAEELEQFF TGTGCCACCAGCAGACTAGCGGAAGAGCTTGAGCAGTTCTTC
18 TRBJ2-7 TRBV6-1 - - CASSEAPSTGVFSYEQYF TGTGCCAGCAGTGAAGCGCCTTCGACAGGCGTATTCTCCTACGAGCAGTACTTC
11 TRBJ1-6 TRBV30 - - CAWSAYSPLHF TGTGCCTGGAGTGCTTATTCACCCCTCCACTTT
16 TRBJ2-1 TRBV28 once - CASSLPVLVGGHEQFF TGTGCCAGCAGTCTTCCCGTACTAGTGGGCGGACATGAGCAGTTCTTC
15 TRBJ1-5 TRBV2 - - CASSEAGRRNQPQHF TGTGCCAGCAGTGAGGCTGGCCGGAGGAATCAGCCCCAGCATTTT
16 TRBJ2-7 TRBV7-3 - TRBD2 CASSPSAGGPVYEQYF TGTGCCAGCAGCCCAAGTGCGGGAGGGCCCGTATACGAGCAGTACTTC
15 TRBJ2-5 TRBV27 - TRBD1 CASSPRDRVEETQYF TGTGCCAGCAGTCCCAGGGACAGGGTGGAAGAGACCCAGTACTTC
13 TRBJ2-6 TRBV7-6 - - CASRGSGANVLTF TGTGCCAGCCGGGGGTCTGGGGCCAACGTCCTGACTTTC
14 TRBJ1-2 TRBV27 - - CASSTRAGGYGYTF TGTGCCAGCAGTACTAGGGCCGGGGGCTATGGCTACACCTTC
13 TRBJ1-1 TRBV11-3 - - CASSSSFGTEAFF TGTGCCAGCAGCTCAAGCTTCGGGACTGAAGCTTTCTTT
15 TRBJ1-6 TRBV9 once - CASSVESGPNSPLHF TGTGCCAGCAGCGTAGAGTCAGGGCCCAACTCACCCCTCCACTTT
15 TRBJ2-1 TRBV14 - TRBD1 CASSHWTGGRNEQFF TGTGCCAGCAGCCACTGGACAGGGGGCCGGAATGAGCAGTTCTTC
15 TRBJ2-3 TRBV7-2 - - CASSSVRTSTDTQYF TGTGCCAGCAGCTCGGTACGGACTAGCACAGATACGCAGTATTTT
15 TRBJ1-4 TRBV28 - - CASSLPRAYNEKLFF TGTGCCAGCAGTCTTCCCAGGGCCTATAATGAAAAACTGTTTTTT
18 TRBJ1-3 TRBV5-1 - - CASSLGLQAGSSGNTIYF TGCGCCAGCAGCTTGGGGCTCCAGGCAGGCAGCTCTGGAAACACCATATATTTT
15 TRBJ2-7 TRBV6-5 - TRBD2 CASSYRTGGSYEQYF TGTGCCAGCAGTTACCGAACGGGAGGGTCCTACGAGCAGTACTTC
13 TRBJ1-1 TRBV29-1 - - CSVVSRMSTEAFF TGCAGCGTTGTATCGCGGATGTCCACTGAAGCTTTCTTT
18 TRBJ1-1 TRBV4-1 - TRBD1 CASSQATTGISRGTEAFF TGCGCCAGCAGCCAGGCAACGACAGGGATAAGTCGCGGCACTGAAGCTTTCTTT
14 TRBJ2-1 TRBV7-9 - TRBD2 CASSLLAGDNEQFF TGTGCCAGCAGCCTACTAGCGGGAGATAATGAGCAGTTCTTC
15 TRBJ2-3 TRBV15 - - CATSSGHLTADTQYF TGTGCCACCAGCAGCGGACACTTAACTGCAGATACGCAGTATTTT
14 TRBJ2-1 TRBV27 - - CASSLSGLEDEQFF TGTGCCAGCAGTTTATCTGGACTGGAAGATGAGCAGTTCTTC
14 TRBJ1-5 TRBV28 - - CASSLGGDNQPQHF TGTGCCAGCAGTTTAGGGGGGGATAATCAGCCCCAGCATTTT
12 TRBJ2-1 TRBV6-4 - - CASSNRPNEQFF TGTGCCAGCAGTAACAGGCCCAATGAGCAGTTCTTC
10 TRBJ2-3 TRBV20-1 - - CSATIDTQYF TGCAGTGCTACTATAGATACGCAGTATTTT
13 TRBJ2-5 TRBV9 - TRBD1 CASSVDRGETQYF TGTGCCAGCAGCGTTGACAGGGGTGAGACCCAGTACTTC
16 TRBJ2-6 TRBV4-1 few - CASSLTGKTGANGLTF TGCGCCAGCAGCCTTACAGGGAAAACTGGGGCCAACGGCCTGACTTTC
14 TRBJ1-4 TRBV9 once - CASSLTVHNEKLFF TGTGCCAGCAGCCTGACAGTACATAATGAAAAACTGTTTTTT
15 TRBJ1-2 TRBV28 - TRBD1 CASRPRDRPNYGYTF TGTGCCAGCAGGCCTAGGGACAGACCAAACTATGGCTACACCTTC
12 TRBJ2-7 TRBV2 - - CASSEAAGEQYF TGTGCCAGCAGTGAAGCGGCGGGGGAGCAGTACTTC
15 TRBJ1-4 TRBV4-1 - - CASSQIPGFNEKLFF TGCGCCAGCAGCCAAATCCCCGGGTTTAATGAAAAACTGTTTTTT
19 TRBJ1-4 TRBV30 once TRBD1 CAWSSSPGQQVATNEKLFF TGTGCCTGGAGTTCATCACCGGGACAGCAAGTTGCAACTAATGAAAAACTGTTTTTT
14 TRBJ1-1 TRBV4-2 - TRBD1 CASSHGTGRTEAFF TGTGCCAGCAGCCACGGGACAGGGAGAACTGAAGCTTTCTTT
15 TRBJ1-3 TRBV9 - - CASSPQTGSGNTIYF TGTGCCAGCAGCCCCCAGACAGGCTCTGGAAACACCATATATTTT
13 TRBJ2-5 TRBV15 - - CATSRGQQETQYF TGTGCCACCAGCAGAGGTCAGCAAGAGACCCAGTACTTC
14 TRBJ1-1 TRBV10-1 - - CASSRGQEGTEAFF TGCGCCAGCAGTCGAGGTCAGGAGGGAACTGAAGCTTTCTTT
13 TRBJ1-2 TRBV13 - - CASSLGTRGGYTF TGTGCCAGCAGCTTAGGGACCCGAGGGGGCTACACCTTC